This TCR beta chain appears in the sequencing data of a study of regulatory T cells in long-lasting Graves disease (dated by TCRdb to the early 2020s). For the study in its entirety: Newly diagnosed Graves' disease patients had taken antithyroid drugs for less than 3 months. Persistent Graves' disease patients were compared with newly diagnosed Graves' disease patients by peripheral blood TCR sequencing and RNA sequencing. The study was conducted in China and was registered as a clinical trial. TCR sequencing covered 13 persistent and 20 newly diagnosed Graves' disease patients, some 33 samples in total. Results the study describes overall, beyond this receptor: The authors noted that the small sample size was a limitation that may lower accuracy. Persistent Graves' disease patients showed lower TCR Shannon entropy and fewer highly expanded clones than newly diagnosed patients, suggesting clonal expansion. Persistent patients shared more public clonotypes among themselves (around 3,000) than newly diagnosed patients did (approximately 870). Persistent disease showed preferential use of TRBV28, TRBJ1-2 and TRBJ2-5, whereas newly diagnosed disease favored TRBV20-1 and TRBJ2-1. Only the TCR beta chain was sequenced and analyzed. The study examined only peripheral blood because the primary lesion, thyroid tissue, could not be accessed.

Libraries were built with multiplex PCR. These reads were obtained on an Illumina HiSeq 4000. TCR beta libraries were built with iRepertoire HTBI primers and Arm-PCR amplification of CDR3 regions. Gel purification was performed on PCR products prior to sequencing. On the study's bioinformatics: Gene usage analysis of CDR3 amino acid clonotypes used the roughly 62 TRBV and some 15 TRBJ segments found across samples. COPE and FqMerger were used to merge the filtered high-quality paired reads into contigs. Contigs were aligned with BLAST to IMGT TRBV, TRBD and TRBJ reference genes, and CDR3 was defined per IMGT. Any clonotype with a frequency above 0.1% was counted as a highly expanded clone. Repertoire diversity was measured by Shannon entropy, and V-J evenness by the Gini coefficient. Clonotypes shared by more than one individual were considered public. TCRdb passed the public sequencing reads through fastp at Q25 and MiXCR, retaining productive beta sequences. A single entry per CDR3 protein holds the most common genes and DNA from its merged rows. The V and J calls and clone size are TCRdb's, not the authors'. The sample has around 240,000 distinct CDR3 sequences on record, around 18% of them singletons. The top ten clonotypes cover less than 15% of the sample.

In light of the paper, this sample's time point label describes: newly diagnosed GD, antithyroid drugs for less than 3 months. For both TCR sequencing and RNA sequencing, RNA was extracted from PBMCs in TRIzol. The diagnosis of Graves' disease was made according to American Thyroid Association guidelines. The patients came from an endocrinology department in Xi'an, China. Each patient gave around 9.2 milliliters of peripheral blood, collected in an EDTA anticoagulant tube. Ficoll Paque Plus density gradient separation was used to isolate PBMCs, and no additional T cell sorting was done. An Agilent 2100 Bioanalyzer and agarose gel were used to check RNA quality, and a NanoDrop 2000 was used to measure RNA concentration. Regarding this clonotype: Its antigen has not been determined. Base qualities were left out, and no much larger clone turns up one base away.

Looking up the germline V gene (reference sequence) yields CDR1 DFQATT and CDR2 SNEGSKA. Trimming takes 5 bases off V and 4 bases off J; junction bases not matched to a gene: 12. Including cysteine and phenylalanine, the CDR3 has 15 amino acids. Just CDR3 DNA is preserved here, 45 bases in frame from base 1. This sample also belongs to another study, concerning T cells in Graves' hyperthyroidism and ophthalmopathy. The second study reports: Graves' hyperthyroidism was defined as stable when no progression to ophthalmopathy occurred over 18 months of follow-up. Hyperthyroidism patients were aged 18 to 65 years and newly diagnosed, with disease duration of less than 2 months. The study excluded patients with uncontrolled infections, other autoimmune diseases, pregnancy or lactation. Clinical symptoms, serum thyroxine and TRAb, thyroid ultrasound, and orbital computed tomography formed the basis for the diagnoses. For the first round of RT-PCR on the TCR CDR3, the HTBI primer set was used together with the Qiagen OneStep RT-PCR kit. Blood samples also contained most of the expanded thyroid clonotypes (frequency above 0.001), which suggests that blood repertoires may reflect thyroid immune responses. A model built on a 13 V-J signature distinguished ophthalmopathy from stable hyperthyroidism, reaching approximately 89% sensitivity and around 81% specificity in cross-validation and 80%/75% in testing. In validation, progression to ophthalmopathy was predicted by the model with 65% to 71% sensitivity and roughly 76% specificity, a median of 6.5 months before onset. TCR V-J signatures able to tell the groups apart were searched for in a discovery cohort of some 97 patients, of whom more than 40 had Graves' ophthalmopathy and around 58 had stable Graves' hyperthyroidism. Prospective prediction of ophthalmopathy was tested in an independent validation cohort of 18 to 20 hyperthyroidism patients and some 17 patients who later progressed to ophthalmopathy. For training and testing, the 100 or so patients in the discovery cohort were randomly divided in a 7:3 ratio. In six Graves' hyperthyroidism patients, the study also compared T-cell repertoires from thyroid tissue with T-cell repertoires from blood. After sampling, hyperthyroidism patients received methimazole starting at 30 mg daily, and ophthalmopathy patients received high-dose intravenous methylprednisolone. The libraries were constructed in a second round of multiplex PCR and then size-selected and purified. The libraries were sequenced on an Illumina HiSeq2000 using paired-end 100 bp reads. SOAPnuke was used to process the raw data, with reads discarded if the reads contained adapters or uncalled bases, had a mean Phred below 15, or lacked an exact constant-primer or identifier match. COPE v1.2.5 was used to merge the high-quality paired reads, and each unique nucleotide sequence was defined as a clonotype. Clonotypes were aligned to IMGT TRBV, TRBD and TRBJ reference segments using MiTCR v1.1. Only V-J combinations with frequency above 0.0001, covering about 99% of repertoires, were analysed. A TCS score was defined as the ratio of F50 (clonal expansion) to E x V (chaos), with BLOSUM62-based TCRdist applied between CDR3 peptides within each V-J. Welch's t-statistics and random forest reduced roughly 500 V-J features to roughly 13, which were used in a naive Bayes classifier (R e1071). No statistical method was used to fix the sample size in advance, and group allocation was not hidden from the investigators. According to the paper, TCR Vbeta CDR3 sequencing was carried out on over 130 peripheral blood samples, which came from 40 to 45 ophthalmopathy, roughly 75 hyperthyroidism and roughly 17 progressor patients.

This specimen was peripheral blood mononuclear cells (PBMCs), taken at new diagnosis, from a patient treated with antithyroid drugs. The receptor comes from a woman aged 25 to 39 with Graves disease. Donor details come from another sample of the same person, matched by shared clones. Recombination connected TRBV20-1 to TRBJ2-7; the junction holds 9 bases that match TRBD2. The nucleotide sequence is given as TGCAGTGCTCAGAAAGGTGGCGGGGGGGTGTACGAGCAGTACTTC. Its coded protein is CSAQKGGGGVYEQYF.